This record covers a single TCR beta chain. The target antigen is unknown. The record originates from a study of radiotherapy plus CTLA-4 blockade in lung cancer. On the study more broadly: Objective responses were recorded in around a sixth of patients, with disease control recorded in 30% to 35%. Study results and limitations: Researchers report tumor-derived TCR clones expanding in blood after radiotherapy plus ipilimumab.

The CDR3 consists of 15 residues. V shed 7 bases, J shed 8 bases, and the junction held 13 bases outside the gene matches. Germline V gene data show CDR1 as MNHEY and CDR2 as SMNVEV (reference sequence). Chemo-refractory metastatic non-small-cell lung cancer patients underwent focal radiation alongside CTLA-4 blockade with ipilimumab. Libraries were prepared by immunoSEQ multiplex PCR; TCRdb keeps only in-frame clonotypes and omits some of them. The profile shows 26,000 or so clones, around 80% of them singletons. The clonotype originates from a human donor with non-small cell lung cancer that progressed on radiotherapy plus ipilimumab. This sample comprised peripheral blood, obtained from a patient treated with radiotherapy plus ipilimumab. J is TRBJ1-2 and V is TRBV27; 10 bases are shared with TRBD1. The CDR3 reads CASTLRSGTGEGYTF. The CDR3 DNA reads TGTGCCAGCACCCTGAGGTCCGGGACAGGGGAGGGCTACACCTTC.